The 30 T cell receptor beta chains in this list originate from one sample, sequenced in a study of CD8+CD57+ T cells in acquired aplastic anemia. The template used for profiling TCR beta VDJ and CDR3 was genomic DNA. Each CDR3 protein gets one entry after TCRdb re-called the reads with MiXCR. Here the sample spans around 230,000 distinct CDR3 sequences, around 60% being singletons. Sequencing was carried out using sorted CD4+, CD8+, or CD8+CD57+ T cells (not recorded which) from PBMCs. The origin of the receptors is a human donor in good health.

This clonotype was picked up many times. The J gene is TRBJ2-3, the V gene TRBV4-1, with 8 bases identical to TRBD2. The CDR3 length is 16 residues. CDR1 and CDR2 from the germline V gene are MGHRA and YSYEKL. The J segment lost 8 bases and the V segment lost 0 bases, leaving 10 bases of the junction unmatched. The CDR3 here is CASSQERGGGKGTQYF. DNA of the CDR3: TGCGCCAGCAGCCAAGAGAGGGGCGGGGGGAAGGGTACGCAGTATTTT.

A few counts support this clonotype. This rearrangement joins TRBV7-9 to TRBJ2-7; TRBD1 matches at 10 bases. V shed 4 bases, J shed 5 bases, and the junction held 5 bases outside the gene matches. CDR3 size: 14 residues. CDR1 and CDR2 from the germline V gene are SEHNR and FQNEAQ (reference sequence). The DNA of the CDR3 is TGTGCCAGCAGCTCAGGGACAGGGGTCCACGAGCAGTACTTC. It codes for CASSSGTGVHEQYF.

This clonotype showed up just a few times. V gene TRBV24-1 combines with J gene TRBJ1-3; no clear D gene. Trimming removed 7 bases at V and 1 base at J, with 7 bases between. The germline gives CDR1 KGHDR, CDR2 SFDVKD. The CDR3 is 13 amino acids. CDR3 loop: CATRTASGNTIYF. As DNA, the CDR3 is TGTGCCACCAGAACAGCTTCTGGAAACACCATATATTTT.

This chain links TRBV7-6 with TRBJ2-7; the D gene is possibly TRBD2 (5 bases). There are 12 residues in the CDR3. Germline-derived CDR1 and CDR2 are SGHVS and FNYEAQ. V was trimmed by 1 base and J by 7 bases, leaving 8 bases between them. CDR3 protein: CASSLVGEEQYF. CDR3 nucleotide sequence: TGTGCCAGCAGCTTAGTGGGAGAAGAGCAGTACTTC.

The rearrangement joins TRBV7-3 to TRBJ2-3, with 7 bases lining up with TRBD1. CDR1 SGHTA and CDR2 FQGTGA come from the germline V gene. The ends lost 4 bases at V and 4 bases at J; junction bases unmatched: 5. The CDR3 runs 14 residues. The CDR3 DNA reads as TGTGCCAGCAGCTCCGACAGGGTGTCAGATACGCAGTATTTT. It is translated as CASSSDRVSDTQYF. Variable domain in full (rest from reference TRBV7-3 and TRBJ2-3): GAGVSQTPSNKVTEKGKYVELRCDPISGHTALYWYRQSLGQGPEFLIYFQGTGAADDSGLPNDRFFAVRPEGSVSTLKIQRTERGDSAVYLCASSSDRVSDTQYFGPGTRLTVL.

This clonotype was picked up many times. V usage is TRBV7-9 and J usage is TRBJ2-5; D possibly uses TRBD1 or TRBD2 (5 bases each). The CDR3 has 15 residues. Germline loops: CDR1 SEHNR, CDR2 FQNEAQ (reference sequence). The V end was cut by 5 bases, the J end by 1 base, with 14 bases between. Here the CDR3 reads CASSPPGTGQETQYF. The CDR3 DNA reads TGTGCCAGCAGCCCCCCCGGGACGGGCCAAGAGACCCAGTACTTC. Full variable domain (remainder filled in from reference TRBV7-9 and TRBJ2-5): DTGVSQNPRHKITKRGQNVTFRCDPISEHNRLYWYRQTLGQGPEFLTYFQNEAQLEKSRLLSDRFSAERPKGSFSTLEIQRTEQGDSAMYLCASSPPGTGQETQYFGPGTRLLVL.

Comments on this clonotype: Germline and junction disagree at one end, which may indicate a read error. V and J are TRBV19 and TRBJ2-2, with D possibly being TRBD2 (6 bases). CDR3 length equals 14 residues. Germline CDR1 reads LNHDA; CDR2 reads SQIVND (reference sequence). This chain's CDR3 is CASRIGRGTGELFF. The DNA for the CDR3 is TGTGCCAGTAGAATAGGGCGGGGCACCGGGGAGCTGTTTTTT.

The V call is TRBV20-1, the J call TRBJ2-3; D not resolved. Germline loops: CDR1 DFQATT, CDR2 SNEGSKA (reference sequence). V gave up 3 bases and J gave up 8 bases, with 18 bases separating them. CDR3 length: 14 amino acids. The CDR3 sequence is CSARSLGLPRTQYF. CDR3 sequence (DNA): TGCAGTGCTAGGAGCCTAGGGCTTCCGCGTACGCAGTATTTT.

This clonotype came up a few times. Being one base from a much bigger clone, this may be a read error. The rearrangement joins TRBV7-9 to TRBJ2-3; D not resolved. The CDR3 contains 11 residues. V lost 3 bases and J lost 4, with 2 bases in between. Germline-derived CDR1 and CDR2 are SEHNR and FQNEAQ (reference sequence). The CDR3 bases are TGTGCCAGCAGCTTCGCAGATACGCAGTATTTT. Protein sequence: CASSFADTQYF.

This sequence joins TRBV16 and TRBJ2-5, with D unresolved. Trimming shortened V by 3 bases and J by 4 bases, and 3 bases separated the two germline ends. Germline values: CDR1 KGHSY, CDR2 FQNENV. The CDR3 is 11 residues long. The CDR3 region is CASSQAETQYF. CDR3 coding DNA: TGTGCCAGCAGCCAGGCAGAGACCCAGTACTTC.

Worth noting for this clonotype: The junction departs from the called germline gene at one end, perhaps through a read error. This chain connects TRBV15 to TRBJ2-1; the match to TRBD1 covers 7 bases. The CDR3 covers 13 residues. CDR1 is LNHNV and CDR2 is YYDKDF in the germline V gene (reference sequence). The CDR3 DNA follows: TGTGCCGTACCGAGACAGGGCTACAATGAGCAGTTCTTT. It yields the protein CAVPRQGYNEQFF.

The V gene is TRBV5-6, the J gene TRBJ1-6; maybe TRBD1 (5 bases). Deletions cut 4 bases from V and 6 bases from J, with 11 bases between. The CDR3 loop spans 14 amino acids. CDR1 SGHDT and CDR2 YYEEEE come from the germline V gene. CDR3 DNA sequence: TGTGCCAGCAGCCTCCGGGACGGTAATTCACCCCTCCACTTT. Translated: CASSLRDGNSPLHF.

The chain's CDR3 is CSVAVGIPNEQFF. The CDR3 nucleotides are TGCAGCGTTGCCGTCGGGATCCCCAATGAGCAGTTCTTC. The chain uses TRBV29-1 and TRBJ2-1; a weak D match, TRBD2 (5 bases). This CDR3 has 13 residues. The V end was cut by 4 bases, the J end by 6 bases, with 13 bases between. CDR1 is SQVTM, CDR2 ANQGSEA, per germline.

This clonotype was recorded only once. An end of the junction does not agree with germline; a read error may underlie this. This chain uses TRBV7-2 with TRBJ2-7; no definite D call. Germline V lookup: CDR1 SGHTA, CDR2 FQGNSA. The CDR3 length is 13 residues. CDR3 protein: CASSQLLGYEQYF. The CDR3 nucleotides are TGCGCCAGCAGCCAACTACTCGGGTACGAGCAGTACTTC.

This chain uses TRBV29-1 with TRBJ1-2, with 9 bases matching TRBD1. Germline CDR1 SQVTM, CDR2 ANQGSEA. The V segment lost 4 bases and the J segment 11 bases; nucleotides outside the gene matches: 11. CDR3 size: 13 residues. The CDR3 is CSVVPGVGQGYTF. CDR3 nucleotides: TGCAGCGTTGTCCCGGGGGTGGGACAGGGATACACCTTC.

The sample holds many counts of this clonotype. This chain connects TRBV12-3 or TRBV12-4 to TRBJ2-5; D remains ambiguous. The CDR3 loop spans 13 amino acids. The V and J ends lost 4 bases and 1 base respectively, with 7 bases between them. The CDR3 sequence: CASSSAGQETQYF. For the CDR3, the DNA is TGTGCCAGCAGTTCTGCAGGCCAAGAGACCCAGTACTTC.

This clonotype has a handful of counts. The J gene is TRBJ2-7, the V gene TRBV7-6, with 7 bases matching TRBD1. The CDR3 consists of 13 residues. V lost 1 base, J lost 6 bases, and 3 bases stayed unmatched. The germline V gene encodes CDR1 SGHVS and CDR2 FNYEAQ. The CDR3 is CASSLEGASEQYF. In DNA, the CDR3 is TGTGCCAGCAGCTTAGAGGGGGCCAGCGAGCAGTACTTC.

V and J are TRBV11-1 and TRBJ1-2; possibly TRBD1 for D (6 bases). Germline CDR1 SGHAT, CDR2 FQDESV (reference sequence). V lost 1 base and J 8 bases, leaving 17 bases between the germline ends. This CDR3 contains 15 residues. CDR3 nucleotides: TGTGCCAGCAGCTTAGGGCCCGGGGGGGCCGGAGGCTACACCTTC. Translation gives CASSLGPGGAGGYTF. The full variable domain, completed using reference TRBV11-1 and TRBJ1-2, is EAEVAQSPRYKITEKSQAVAFWCDPISGHATLYWYRQILGQGPELLVQFQDESVVDDSQLPKDRFSAERLKGVDSTLKIQPAELGDSAMYLCASSLGPGGAGGYTFGSGTRLTVV.

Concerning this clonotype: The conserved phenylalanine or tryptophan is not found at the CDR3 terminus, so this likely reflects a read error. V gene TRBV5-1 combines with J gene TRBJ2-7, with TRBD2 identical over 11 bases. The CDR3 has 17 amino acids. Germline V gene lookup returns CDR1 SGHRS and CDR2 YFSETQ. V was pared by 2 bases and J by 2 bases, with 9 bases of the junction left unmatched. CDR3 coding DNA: TGCGCCAGCAGCTTCGGGCTAGCGGGGGGCCTGACCTACGAGCAGTACCTC. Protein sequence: CASSFGLAGGLTYEQYL.

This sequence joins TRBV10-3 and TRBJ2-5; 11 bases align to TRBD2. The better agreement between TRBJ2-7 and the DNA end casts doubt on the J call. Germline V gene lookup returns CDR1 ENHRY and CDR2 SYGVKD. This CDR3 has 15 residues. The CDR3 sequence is CATKPTSGSSYEQYF. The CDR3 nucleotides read TGTGCCACCAAGCCTACTAGCGGGAGCTCCTACGAGCAGTACTTC.

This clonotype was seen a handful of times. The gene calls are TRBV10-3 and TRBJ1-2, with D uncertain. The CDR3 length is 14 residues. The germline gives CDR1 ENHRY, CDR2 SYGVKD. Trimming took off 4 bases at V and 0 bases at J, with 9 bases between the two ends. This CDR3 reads CAISAYESNYGYTF. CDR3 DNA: TGTGCCATCAGTGCCTATGAGTCTAACTATGGCTACACCTTC.

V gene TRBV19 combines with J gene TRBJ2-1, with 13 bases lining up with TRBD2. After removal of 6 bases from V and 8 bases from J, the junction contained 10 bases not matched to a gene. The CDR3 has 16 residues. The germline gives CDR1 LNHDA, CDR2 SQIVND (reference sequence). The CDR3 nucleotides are TGTGCCAGTAGGACGACTAGCGGGGGGAAAGCGGATGAGCAGTTCTTC. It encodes CASRTTSGGKADEQFF.

Written as DNA, the CDR3 is TGTGCCAGCAGTCCCCAGGAGGCAGGGGGCCACGAGCAGTACTTC. This gives the protein CASSPQEAGGHEQYF. The gene calls are TRBV12-3 or TRBV12-4 and TRBJ2-7; 8 bases are shared with TRBD1. Losses at the gene ends were 5 bases for V and 5 bases for J; bases not matched to a gene: 11. This CDR3 contains 15 residues.

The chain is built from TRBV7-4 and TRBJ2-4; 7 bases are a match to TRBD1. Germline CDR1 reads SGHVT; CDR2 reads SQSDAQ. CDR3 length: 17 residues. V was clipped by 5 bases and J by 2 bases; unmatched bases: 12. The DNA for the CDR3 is TGTGCCAGCAGCGCCTACCCCGGGACAGTACCCAAAAACATTCAGTACTTC. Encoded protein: CASSAYPGTVPKNIQYF.

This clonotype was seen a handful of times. CDR3 loop: CASSEGWRDNEQFF. CDR3 bases: TGTGCCAGCAGCGAGGGGTGGAGGGACAATGAGCAGTTCTTC. The chain is built from TRBV2 and TRBJ2-1, with D maybe TRBD2 (6 bases). V lost 6 bases, J lost 5 bases, and 14 bases lay in between. Germline V gives CDR1 SNHLY, CDR2 FYNNEI. CDR3 length equals 14 residues.

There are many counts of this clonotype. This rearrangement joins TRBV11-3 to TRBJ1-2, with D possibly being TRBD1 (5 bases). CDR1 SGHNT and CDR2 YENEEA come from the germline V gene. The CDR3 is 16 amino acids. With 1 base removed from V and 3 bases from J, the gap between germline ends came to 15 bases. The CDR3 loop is CASSLVGQTVDYGYTF. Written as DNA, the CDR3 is TGTGCCAGCAGCTTAGTTGGGCAGACAGTGGACTATGGCTACACCTTC.

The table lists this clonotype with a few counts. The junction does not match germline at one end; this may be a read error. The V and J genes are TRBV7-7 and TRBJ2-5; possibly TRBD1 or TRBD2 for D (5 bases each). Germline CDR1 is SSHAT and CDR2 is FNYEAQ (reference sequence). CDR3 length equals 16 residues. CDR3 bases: TGTGCTAGCAGCTTAGGGCATAAAGAGGGACGAGAGACCCAGTACTTC. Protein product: CASSLGHKEGRETQYF.

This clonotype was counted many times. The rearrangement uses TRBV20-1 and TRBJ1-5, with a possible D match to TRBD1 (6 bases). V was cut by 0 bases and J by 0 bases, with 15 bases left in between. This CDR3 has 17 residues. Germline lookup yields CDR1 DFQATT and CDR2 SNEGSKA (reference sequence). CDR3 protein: CSARDLGAGDSNQPQHF. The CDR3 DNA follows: TGCAGTGCTAGAGATCTGGGGGCAGGGGATAGCAATCAGCCCCAGCATTTT.

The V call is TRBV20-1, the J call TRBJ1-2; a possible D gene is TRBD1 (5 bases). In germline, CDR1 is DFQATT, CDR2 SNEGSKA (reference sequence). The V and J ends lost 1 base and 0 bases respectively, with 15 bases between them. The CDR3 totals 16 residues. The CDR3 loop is CSARALTTDSNYGYTF. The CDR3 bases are TGCAGTGCTAGAGCCCTGACGACAGATTCTAACTATGGCTACACCTTC.

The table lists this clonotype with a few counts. CDR3 nucleotides: TGTGCCAGCACCGTAGGTACGGCAGACTATGGCTACACCTTC. Protein product: CASTVGTADYGYTF. The genes are TRBV7-8 and TRBJ1-2; no definite D call. V was trimmed by 7 bases and J by 3 bases, leaving 15 bases between them. Per the germline V gene, CDR1 is SGHVS and CDR2 is FQNEAQ. This CDR3 contains 14 residues.